This T cell receptor (beta chain) was documented in a study of blood T cell repertoires in COVID-19. Study-level information: Nucleic acid was either cDNA or gDNA, and it came from T cells, B-cell-depleted T cells, or PBMCs.

The CDR3 runs to 19 residues. V was clipped by 4 bases and J by 3 bases; unmatched bases: 16. The germline V gene encodes CDR1 LGHNA and CDR2 YNFKEQ. Participant age was about 18 to 100 years, and participants resided in fewer than 30 US areas. Participants reported their clinical history, and cohort assignment relied on those reports. In the authors' workflow: Amplification of reference gene primers was used by the study to estimate nucleated cell counts. The method was immunoSEQ multiplex PCR; TCRdb's version includes in-frame clones alone and lacks a portion of them. The V and J calls and clone size come from that table; D and trimming were worked out from the DNA. The sample carries more than 200,000 clones, over 75% recorded once.

The V gene is TRBV4-2, the J gene TRBJ2-1; TRBD2 agrees at 9 bases. The TCR sequence derives from a woman aged 35 to 49 with acute COVID-19. The sequenced sample consisted of PBMCs or T cells enriched from blood (not recorded which). CDR3 DNA sequence: TGTGCCAGCAGCCGCGAGCGGGGGGCCTCCTTAGGAAACTACAATGAGCAGTTCTTC. Translated: CASSRERGASLGNYNEQFF.